The clone carrying this T cell receptor beta chain was picked up a small number of times. Antigen specificity is unknown. CDR3 length: 14 residues. V was clipped by 3 bases and J by 5 bases; unmatched bases: 4. Germline V gene data show CDR1 as MNHEY and CDR2 as SVGEGT. Quantitative barcoded 5'-RACE was used to prepare TCR beta libraries. TCRdb ran MiXCR on the 5' RACE reads and lists one entry per CDR3 protein. The sample contains fewer than 25,000 distinct CDR3 sequences, around 13% of which appear only once. This sample was taken from a study of CD8 T cells in ankylosing spondylitis. Whole-study findings and limits: Prior literature has documented some motif variants in synovial fluid and blood from reactive arthritis. Reports say disease-linked clones showed up significantly more in matched ankylosing spondylitis synovial fluid. One TCR beta motif, made up of roughly eight highly homologous variants, appeared characteristic of ankylosing spondylitis blood.

Sequences were obtained from blood. The rearrangement uses TRBV6-2 or TRBV6-3 and TRBJ2-3, with 8 bases that match TRBD1. The receptor was derived from a male donor with ankylosing spondylitis or in good health (not recorded which). The CDR3 nucleotides are TGTGCCAGCAGTTATCAAGGGACAGGAGATACGCAGTATTTT. Translation gives CASSYQGTGDTQYF.